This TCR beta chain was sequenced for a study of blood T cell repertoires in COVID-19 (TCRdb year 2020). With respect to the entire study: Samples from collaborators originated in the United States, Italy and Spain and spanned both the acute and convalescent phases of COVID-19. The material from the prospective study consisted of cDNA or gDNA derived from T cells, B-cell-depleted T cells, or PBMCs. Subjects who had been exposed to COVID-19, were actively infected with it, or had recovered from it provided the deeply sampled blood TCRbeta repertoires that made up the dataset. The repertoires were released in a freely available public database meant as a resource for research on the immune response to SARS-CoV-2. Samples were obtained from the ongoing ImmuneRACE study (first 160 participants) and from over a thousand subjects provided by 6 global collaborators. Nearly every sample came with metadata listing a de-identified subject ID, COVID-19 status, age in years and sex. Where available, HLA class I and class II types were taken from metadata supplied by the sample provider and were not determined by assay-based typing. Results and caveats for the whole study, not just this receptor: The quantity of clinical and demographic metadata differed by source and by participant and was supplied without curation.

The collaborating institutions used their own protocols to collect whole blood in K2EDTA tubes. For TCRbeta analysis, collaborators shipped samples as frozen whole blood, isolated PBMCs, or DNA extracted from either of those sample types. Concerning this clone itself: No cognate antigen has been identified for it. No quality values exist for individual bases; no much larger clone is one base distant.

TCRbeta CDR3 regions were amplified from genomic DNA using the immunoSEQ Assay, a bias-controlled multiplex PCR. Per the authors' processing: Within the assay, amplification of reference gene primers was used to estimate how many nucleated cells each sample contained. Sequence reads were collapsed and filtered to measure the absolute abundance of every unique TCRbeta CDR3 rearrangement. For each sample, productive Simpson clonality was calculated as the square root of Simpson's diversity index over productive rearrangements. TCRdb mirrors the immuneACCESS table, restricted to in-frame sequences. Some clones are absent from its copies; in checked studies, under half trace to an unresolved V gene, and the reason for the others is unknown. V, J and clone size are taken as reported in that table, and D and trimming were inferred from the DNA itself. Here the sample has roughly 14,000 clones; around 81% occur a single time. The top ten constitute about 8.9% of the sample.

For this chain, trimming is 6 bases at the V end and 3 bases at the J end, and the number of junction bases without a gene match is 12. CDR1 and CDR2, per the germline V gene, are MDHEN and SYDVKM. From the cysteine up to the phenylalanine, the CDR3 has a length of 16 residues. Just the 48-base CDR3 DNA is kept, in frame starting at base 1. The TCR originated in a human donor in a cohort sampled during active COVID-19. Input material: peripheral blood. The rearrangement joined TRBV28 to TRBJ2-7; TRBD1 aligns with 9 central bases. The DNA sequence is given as TGTGCCAGCAGACGCGACCGGGACAGGGAGAACTACGAGCAGTACTTC. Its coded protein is CASRRDRDRENYEQYF.